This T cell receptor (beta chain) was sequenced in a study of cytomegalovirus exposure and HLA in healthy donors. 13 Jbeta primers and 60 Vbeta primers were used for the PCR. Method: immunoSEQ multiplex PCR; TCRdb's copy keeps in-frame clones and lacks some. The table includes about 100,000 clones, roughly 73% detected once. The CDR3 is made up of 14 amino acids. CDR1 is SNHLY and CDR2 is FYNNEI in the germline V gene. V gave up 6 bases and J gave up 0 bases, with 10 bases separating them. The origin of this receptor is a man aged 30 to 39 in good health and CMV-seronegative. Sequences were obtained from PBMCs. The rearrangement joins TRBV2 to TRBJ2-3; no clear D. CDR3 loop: CASRNPGSTDTQYF. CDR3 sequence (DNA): TGTGCCAGCAGGAATCCGGGTAGCACAGATACGCAGTATTTT.